The source of this T cell receptor (beta chain) is a study of a mutant IDH1 vaccine in newly diagnosed glioma. Study overall: Vaccines were begun 4-6 weeks after radiotherapy alone, or with temozolomide cycles.

Repertoires were generated with immunoSEQ multiplex PCR, while TCRdb's copy carries only in-frame clones and drops some. The sample holds about 38,000 clones, around 78% seen once. CDR1 KGHSH and CDR2 LQKENI come from the germline V gene. This CDR3 contains 14 residues. Trimming cost V 6 bases and J 1 base, with 12 bases left between them. As concerns this clone: Its cognate antigen is unknown.

Specified time point: week 5, during vaccination. Vaccination used 300 ug of mutant IDH1 20-mer peptide per dose, with topical imiquimod. This specimen consisted of PBMCs, obtained from a glioma patient whose treatment included an IDH1 peptide vaccine. The clonotype comes from a man aged 35 to 55 with glioma. The genes are TRBV18 and TRBJ1-1; D is uncertain. CDR3 bases: TGTGCCAGCTCCGGGCAGGAAGCGAACACTGAAGCTTTCTTT. Protein sequence: CASSGQEANTEAFF.